The next 7 T cell receptor beta chains were all read from a single sample in a study of graft-versus-host responses after intestinal transplantation. The assay was immunoSEQ multiplex PCR, and TCRdb's table has in-frame clones only and misses some. The sample lists just over 20,000 clones, roughly nine tenths occurring once. The sample here was PBMCs, taken 65 to 70 days after intestinal transplantation. Receptors originate from a human patient who received an intestinal transplant, so some T cells may come from the graft donor.

The CDR3 DNA follows: TGTGCCAGCAGCTTAAAGCTAGCTACCTACCTCGAGCAGTACTTC. Translation gives CASSLKLATYLEQYF. The chain joins TRBV11-2 to TRBJ2-7; D is perhaps TRBD2 (5 bases). V was shortened by 2 bases and J by 6 bases, with 17 bases between the two germline ends. The CDR3 is 15 amino acids. From germline, CDR1 is SGHAT and CDR2 FQNNGV.

The genes are TRBV19 and TRBJ2-5; no clear D. The CDR3 runs to 14 residues. The germline V gene has CDR1 LNHDA and CDR2 SQIVND (reference sequence). V was clipped by 5 bases and J by 1 base, with 11 bases between them. The CDR3 region is CASSSTAFQETQYF. DNA of the CDR3: TGTGCCAGTAGTTCAACAGCCTTCCAAGAGACCCAGTACTTC. The variable domain in full, completed from reference TRBV19 and TRBJ2-5, reads DGGITQSPKYLFRKEGQNVTLSCEQNLNHDAMYWYRQDPGQGLRLIYYSQIVNDFQKGDIAEGYSVSREKKESFPLTVTSAQKNPTAFYLCASSSTAFQETQYFGPGTRLLVL.

CDR3 loop: CASCRPDQPQHF. In nucleotides, the CDR3 is TGTGCCTCCTGCAGACCGGATCAGCCCCAGCATTTT. V usage is TRBV19 and J usage is TRBJ1-5; D gene uncertain. CDR3 length equals 12 residues. Germline CDR1 is LNHDA and CDR2 is SQIVND (reference sequence). V was trimmed by 11 bases and J by 5 bases, leaving 13 bases between them.

The chain has TRBV5-1 and TRBJ2-7, with 9 bases aligning to TRBD1. CDR3 length equals 15 residues. J gave up 2 bases and V 4 bases, and 7 bases lay outside the gene matches. In germline, CDR1 is SGHRS, CDR2 YFSETQ. CDR3 sequence reads: CASSPWTGATYEQYF. In DNA form, the CDR3 reads TGCGCCAGCAGCCCATGGACAGGGGCCACCTACGAGCAGTACTTC.

The gene calls are TRBV4-1 and TRBJ1-2, with 9 positions matching TRBD1. The CDR3 length is 17 residues. With 5 bases clipped from V and 5 bases from J, the junction kept 15 bases outside the gene matches. From germline, CDR1 is MGHRA and CDR2 YSYEKL. The DNA of the CDR3 is TGCGCCAGCAGCGAACTGGGGGACAGGGACGAGAGGTATGGCTACACCTTC. Its protein product is CASSELGDRDERYGYTF.

The chain uses TRBV7-2 and TRBJ2-1; TRBD1 matches at 9 bases. V lost 5 bases, J lost 4 bases, and 9 bases stayed unmatched. Germline CDR1 is SGHTA and CDR2 is FQGNSA. The CDR3 is 16 amino acids. The CDR3, as DNA: TGTGCCAGCAGCCCGGCGGACAGGGGTTTTTACAATGAGCAGTTCTTC. Translation gives CASSPADRGFYNEQFF.

The chain recombines TRBV5-1 with TRBJ1-1, with no clear D. Trimming stripped 4 bases from V and 2 bases from J, with 9 bases between. CDR1 SGHRS and CDR2 YFSETQ come from the germline V gene. The CDR3 sequence is 13 residues long. The CDR3 is CASSPFPNTEAFF. CDR3 bases: TGCGCCAGCAGCCCTTTCCCTAACACTGAAGCTTTCTTT.